This T cell receptor beta chain came from a study of T-cell memory formation after mild COVID-19. Study conclusions and caveats: Contracting clones from day 15 to 85 had balanced CD4/CD8; later expanders favoured CD4+. Within pre-infection memory, some responding clones were found, suggesting cross-reactive memory joined. Largely, contracting CD4+ clones fell within CM and EM, and contracting CD8+ clones within EMRA.

The CDR3 length is 15 residues. V lost 7 bases to trimming and J lost 5 bases, with 18 bases between them. Per germline, CDR1 SNHLY and CDR2 FYNNEI. Notes on this clonotype: Its antigen remains unknown.

TCRdb itself ran the 5' RACE reads through MiXCR, one entry per CDR3 protein. The sample has more than 150,000 distinct CDR3 sequences, 11% seen once. V is TRBV2 and J is TRBJ1-5; D may be TRBD1 (6 bases). The sequence came from a man in his late teens or twenties who had mild COVID-19 (a few samples of this study predate the infection). Cell type and time point are not known. Sequencing was performed on PBMCs or a T cell subset sorted from them (not recorded which). CDR3 in DNA: TGTGCCAGCACTAAGGACAGTCCCCTCCATCAGCCCCAGCATTTT. It codes for CASTKDSPLHQPQHF.